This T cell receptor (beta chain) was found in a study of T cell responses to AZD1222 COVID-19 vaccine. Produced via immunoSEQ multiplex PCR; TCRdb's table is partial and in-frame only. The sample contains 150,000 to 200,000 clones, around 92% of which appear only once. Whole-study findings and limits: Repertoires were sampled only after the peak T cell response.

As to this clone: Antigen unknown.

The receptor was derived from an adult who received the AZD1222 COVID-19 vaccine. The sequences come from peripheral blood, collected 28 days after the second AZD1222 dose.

CDR3 sequence: CASSHFGTNYNEQFF. The CDR3 DNA sequence: TGTGCCAGCAGTCACTTTGGGACTAACTACAATGAGCAGTTCTTC. This sequence joins TRBV28 and TRBJ2-1; 7 nucleotides agree with TRBD2. From germline, CDR1 is MDHEN and CDR2 SYDVKM. The CDR3 runs 15 residues. The V and J ends lost 5 bases and 3 bases, in that order; junction bases with no gene match: 7.